One and the same sample provided the 8 T cell receptor beta chains below, sequenced in a study of cytomegalovirus exposure and HLA in healthy donors. The repertoire was sequenced with immunoSEQ multiplex PCR; TCRdb's copy has only in-frame clones and lacks some. Among roughly 60,000 clones listed, almost 97% were seen once. Sequences were obtained from PBMCs. These receptors were obtained from a woman aged 18-30 years in good health and CMV-seronegative.

This clone has just one count. The chain combines TRBV2 with TRBJ1-4; D uncertain. CDR1 is SNHLY, CDR2 FYNNEI, per germline. There are 13 residues in the CDR3. V was shortened by 2 bases and J by 5 bases, with 6 bases between the two germline ends. The CDR3 nucleotides are TGTGCCAGCAGTGAATGGGCAAATGAAAAACTGTTTTTT. Protein: CASSEWANEKLFF. Filled out from reference TRBV2 and TRBJ1-4, the complete variable domain reads EPEVTQTPSHQVTQMGQEVILRCVPISNHLYFYWYRQILGQKVEFLVSFYNNEISEKSEIFDDQFSVERPDGSNFTLKIRSTKLEDSAMYFCASSEWANEKLFFGSGTQLSVL.

This clone occurred a few times. The J gene is TRBJ2-1, the V gene TRBV14; no reliable D call. V lost 1 base and J 5 bases, leaving 6 bases between the germline ends. Germline-derived CDR1 and CDR2 are SGHDN and FVKESK. The CDR3 is 13 amino acids. This CDR3 is CASSQGANNEQFF. In nucleotides, the CDR3 is TGTGCCAGCAGCCAAGGAGCGAACAATGAGCAGTTCTTC.

The rearrangement uses TRBV7-9 and TRBJ2-5; 10 bases match TRBD2. The V segment lost 5 bases and the J segment 2 bases; nucleotides outside the gene matches: 11. CDR1 and CDR2 (germline): SEHNR, FQNEAQ (reference sequence). There are 17 residues in the CDR3. The CDR3 nucleotides are TGTGCCAGCAGCCCTGGGGAGGCTAGCGGGAGTCAAGAGACCCAGTACTTC. Its translation: CASSPGEASGSQETQYF.

This chain links TRBV7-2 with TRBJ2-5; 8 positions match TRBD2. The J call may be wrong; the DNA end is better matched by TRBJ2-7. This CDR3 spans 17 amino acids. Germline-derived CDR1 and CDR2 are SGHTA and FQGNSA. The chain's CDR3 is CASSLGRGRGVSYEQYF. The CDR3 coding sequence is TGTGCCAGCAGCTTAGGGCGCGGGCGGGGGGTGTCCTACGAGCAGTACTTC.

The V gene is TRBV5-1, the J gene TRBJ2-3; 8 nucleotides align to TRBD1. Unmatched junction bases numbered 2, after V lost 4 bases and J lost 1 base. This CDR3 spans 14 amino acids. The germline V gene has CDR1 SGHRS and CDR2 YFSETQ. DNA for the CDR3: TGCGCCAGCAGCCCGGGACAGGGCACAGATACGCAGTATTTT. This encodes CASSPGQGTDTQYF.

This chain links TRBV7-2 with TRBJ1-4, with 11 bases identical to TRBD1. V shed 1 base, J shed 8 bases, and the junction held 6 bases outside the gene matches. Germline V gene lookup returns CDR1 SGHTA and CDR2 FQGNSA. This CDR3 is 16 amino acids long. In DNA form, the CDR3 reads TGTGCCAGCAGCTTAGGGGACAGGGGGTCGTTGGAAAAACTGTTTTTT. Translation gives CASSLGDRGSLEKLFF.

The V gene is TRBV28, the J gene TRBJ1-1; D is ambiguous. The germline gives CDR1 MDHEN, CDR2 SYDVKM. This CDR3 spans 10 amino acids. V was clipped by 8 bases and J by 7 bases, with 8 bases between them. CDR3 loop: CASGDVEAFF. Written as DNA, the CDR3 is TGTGCCAGCGGAGATGTTGAAGCTTTCTTT.

The chain carries TRBV2 and TRBJ2-7; D is uncertain. The CDR3 length is 14 residues. Trimming took 10 bases from V and 3 from J, leaving 19 bases between them. CDR1 and CDR2 from the germline V gene are SNHLY and FYNNEI. The CDR3 DNA follows: TGTGCCACCCGAGCCCAACCGCGTTACTACGAGCAGTACTTC. Encoded protein: CATRAQPRYYEQYF.